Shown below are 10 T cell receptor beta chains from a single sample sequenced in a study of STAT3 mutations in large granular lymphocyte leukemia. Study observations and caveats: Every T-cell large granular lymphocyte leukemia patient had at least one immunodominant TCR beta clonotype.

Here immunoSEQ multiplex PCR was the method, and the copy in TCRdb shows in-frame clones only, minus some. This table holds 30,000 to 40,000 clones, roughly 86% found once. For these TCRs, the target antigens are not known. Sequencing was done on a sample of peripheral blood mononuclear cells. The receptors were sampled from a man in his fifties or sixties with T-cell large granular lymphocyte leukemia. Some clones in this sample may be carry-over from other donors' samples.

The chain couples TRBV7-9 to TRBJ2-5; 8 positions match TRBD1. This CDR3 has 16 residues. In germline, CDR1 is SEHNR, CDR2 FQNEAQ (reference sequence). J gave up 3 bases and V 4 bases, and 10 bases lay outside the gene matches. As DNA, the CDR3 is TGTGCCAGCAGCTCTTTATTCATACAGGGGGAAGAGACCCAGTACTTC. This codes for CASSSLFIQGEETQYF.

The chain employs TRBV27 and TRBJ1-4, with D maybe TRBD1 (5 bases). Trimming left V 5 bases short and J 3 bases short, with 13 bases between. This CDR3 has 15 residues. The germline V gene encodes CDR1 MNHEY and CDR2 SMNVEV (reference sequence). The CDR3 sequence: CASSPRQLANEKLFF. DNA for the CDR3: TGTGCCAGCAGTCCCAGACAGCTTGCTAATGAAAAACTGTTTTTT. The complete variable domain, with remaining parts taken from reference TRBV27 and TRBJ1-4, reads EAQVTQNPRYLITVTGKKLTVTCSQNMNHEYMSWYRQDPGLGLRQIYYSMNVEVTDKGDVPEGYKVSRKEKRNFPLILESPSPNQTSLYFCASSPRQLANEKLFFGSGTQLSVL.

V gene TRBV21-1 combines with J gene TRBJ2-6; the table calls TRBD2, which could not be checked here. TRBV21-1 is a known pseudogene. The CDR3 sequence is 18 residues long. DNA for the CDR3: TGTGCCCCAGCTGGCGGGGGTCCTGTTTTGACTGGGGCCAACGTCCTGACTTTC. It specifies CAPAGGGPVLTGANVLTF.

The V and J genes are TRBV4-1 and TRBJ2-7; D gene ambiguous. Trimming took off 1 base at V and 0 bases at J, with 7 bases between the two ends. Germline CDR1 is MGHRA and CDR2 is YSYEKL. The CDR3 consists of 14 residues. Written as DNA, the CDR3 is TGCGCCAGCAGCCAAGGACCTAGCTCCTACGAGCAGTACTTC. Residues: CASSQGPSSYEQYF.

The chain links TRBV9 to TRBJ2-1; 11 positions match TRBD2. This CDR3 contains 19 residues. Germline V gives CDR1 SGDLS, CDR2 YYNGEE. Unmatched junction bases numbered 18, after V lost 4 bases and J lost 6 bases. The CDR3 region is CASSTQGYPLAGVGNEQFF. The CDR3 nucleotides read TGTGCCAGCAGCACCCAGGGTTACCCACTAGCGGGAGTGGGCAATGAGCAGTTCTTC.

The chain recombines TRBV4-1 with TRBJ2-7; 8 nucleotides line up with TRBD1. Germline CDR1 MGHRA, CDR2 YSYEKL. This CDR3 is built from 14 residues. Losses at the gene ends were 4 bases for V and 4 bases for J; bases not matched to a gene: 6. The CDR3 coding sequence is TGCGCCAGCAGCCTTGAGCAGGGGGCGTACGAGCAGTACTTC. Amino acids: CASSLEQGAYEQYF.

The CDR3 here is CASSFGSRVNTEAFF. The CDR3, as DNA: TGTGCCAGCAGCTTCGGTTCCAGGGTGAACACTGAAGCTTTCTTT. This sequence joins TRBV5-4 and TRBJ1-1; possible D gene TRBD1, 5 bases. Germline loops: CDR1 SGHNT, CDR2 YYREEE (reference sequence). V lost 2 bases to trimming and J lost 0 bases, with 11 bases between them. This CDR3 comprises 15 residues.

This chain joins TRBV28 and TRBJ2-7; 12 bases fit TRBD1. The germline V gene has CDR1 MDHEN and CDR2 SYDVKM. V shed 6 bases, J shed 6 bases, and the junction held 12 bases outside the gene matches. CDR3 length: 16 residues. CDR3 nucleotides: TGTGCCAGCAGCCTCCCAGGGACAGGGGGCAAGAGCGAGCAGTACTTC. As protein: CASSLPGTGGKSEQYF.

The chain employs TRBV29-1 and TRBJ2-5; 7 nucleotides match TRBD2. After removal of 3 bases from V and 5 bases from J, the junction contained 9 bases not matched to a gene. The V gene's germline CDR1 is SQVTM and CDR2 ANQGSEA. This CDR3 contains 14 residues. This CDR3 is CSVEGGRPGETQYF. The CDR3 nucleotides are TGCAGCGTTGAGGGAGGGCGGCCGGGGGAGACCCAGTACTTC.

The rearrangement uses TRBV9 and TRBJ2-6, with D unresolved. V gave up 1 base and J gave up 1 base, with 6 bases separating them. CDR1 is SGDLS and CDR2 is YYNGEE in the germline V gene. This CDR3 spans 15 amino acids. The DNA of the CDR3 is TGTGCCAGCAGCGTACCCCGATCTGGGGCCAACGTCCTGACTTTC. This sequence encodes CASSVPRSGANVLTF.